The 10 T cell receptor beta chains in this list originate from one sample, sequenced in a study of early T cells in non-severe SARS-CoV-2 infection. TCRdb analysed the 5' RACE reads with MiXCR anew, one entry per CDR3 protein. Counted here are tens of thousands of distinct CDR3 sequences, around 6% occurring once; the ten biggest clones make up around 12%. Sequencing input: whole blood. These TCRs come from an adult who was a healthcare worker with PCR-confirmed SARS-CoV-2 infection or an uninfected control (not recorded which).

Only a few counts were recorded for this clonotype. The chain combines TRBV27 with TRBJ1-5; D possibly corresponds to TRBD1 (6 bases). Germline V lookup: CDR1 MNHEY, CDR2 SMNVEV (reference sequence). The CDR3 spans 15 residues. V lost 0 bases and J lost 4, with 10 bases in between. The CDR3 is CASSLSGTTNQPQHF. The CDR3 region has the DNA TGTGCCAGCAGTTTATCCGGGACAACTAATCAGCCCCAGCATTTT.

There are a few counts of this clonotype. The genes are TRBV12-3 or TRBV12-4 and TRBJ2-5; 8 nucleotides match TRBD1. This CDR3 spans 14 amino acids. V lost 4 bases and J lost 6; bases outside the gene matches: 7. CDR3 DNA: TGTGCCAGCAGTTACTCAGGGGGCGGAAAGACCCAGTACTTC. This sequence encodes CASSYSGGGKTQYF.

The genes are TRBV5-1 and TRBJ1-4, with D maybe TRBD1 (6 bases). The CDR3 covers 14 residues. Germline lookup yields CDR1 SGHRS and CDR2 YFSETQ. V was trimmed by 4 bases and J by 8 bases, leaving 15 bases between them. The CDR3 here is CASSLRGEGEKLFF. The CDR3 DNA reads TGCGCCAGCAGCCTCAGGGGAGAGGGGGAAAAACTGTTTTTT.

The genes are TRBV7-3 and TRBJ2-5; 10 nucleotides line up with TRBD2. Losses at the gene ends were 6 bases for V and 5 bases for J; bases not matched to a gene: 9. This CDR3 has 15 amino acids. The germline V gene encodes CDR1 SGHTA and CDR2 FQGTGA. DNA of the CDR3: TGTGCCAGCAGTCCCAGCGGGGGGGCCATGGAGACCCAGTACTTC. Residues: CASSPSGGAMETQYF.

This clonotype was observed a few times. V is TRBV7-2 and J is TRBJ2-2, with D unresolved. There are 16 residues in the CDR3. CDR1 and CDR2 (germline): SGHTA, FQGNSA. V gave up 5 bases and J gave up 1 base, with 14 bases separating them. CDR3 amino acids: CASSRLGAWNTGELFF. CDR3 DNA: TGTGCCAGCAGCCGCTTGGGTGCGTGGAACACCGGGGAGCTGTTTTTT.

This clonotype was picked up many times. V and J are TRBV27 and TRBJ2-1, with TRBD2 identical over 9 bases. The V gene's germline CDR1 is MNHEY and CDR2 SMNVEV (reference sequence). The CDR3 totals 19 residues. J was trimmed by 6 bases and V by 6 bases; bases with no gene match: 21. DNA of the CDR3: TGTGCCAGCAGACCCCCCCTGGGCCGGGTGGCGGGGGGGCTCAATGAGCAGTTCTTC. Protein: CASRPPLGRVAGGLNEQFF.

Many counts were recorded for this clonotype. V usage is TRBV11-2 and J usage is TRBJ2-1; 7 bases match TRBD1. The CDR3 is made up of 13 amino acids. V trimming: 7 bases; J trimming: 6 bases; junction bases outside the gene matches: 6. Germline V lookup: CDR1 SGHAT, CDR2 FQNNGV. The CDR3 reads CASTDRESNEQFF. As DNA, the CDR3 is TGTGCCAGCACCGACAGGGAGTCCAATGAGCAGTTCTTC.

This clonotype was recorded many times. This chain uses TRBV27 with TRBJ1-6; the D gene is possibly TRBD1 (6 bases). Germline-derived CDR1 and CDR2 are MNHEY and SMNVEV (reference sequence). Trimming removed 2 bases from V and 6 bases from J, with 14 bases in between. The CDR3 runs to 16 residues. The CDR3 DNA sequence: TGTGCCAGCAGTTTAGCCCGATGGGGGCTTAATTCACCCCTCCACTTT. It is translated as CASSLARWGLNSPLHF.

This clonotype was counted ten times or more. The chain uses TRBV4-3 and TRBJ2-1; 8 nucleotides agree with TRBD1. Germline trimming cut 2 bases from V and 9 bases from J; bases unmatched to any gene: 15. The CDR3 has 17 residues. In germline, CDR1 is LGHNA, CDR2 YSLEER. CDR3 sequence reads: CASSQTYRPGGPPEQFF. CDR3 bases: TGCGCCAGCAGCCAAACCTACCGCCCAGGGGGCCCTCCTGAGCAGTTCTTC.

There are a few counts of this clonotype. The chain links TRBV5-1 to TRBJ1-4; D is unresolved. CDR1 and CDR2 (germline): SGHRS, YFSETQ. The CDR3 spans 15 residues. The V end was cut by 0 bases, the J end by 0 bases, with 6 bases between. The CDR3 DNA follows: TGCGCCAGCAGCTTGGGGGGAGCAACTAATGAAAAACTGTTTTTT. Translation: CASSLGGATNEKLFF.